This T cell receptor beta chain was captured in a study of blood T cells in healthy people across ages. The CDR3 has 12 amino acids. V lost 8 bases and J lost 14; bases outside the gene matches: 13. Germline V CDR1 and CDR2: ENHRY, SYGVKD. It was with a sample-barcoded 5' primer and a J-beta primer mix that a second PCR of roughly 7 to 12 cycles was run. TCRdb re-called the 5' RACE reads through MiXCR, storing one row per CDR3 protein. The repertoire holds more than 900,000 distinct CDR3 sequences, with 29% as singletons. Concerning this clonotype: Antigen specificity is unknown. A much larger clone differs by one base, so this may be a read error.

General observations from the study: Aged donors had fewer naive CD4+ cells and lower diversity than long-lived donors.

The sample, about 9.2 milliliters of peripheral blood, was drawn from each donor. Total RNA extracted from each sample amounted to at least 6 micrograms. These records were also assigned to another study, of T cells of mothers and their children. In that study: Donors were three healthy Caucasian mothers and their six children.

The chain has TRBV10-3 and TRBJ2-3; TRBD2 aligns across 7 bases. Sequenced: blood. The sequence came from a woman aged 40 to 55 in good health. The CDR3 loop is CAIGKTSRPLYF. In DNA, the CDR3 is TGTGCCATCGGAAAGACTAGCAGGCCCCTGTATTTT.